The T cell receptor (beta chain) described here comes from a study of regulatory T cells in long-lasting Graves disease. Study-wide background: Graves' patients with a new diagnosis had received antithyroid drugs under 3 months. Notes on the study in general: The study examined only peripheral blood, not thyroid tissue.

This clonotype was counted only a few times. Its antigen is undetermined. Construction of the TCR beta libraries employed iRepertoire HTBI primers in conjunction with Arm-PCR of CDR3 regions. TCRdb re-analysed the multiplex PCR reads in MiXCR, keeping a single row per CDR3 protein. The data show 350,000 to 500,000 distinct CDR3 sequences, roughly 15% seen once. This sample's time point: newly diagnosed GD, antithyroid drugs for less than 3 months. The TCR library was made from RNA that had been extracted from PBMCs in TRIzol. The patient group derived from an endocrinology department in Xi'an, China. This sample also belongs to another study, concerning T cells in Graves' hyperthyroidism and ophthalmopathy. Per that study: HTBI primers were the set used in a first-round RT-PCR of the TCR CDR3.

This receptor was obtained from a woman younger than 35 with Graves disease. The material sequenced was peripheral blood mononuclear cells (PBMCs), taken at new diagnosis, from a patient treated with antithyroid drugs.

This chain's CDR3 is CASSQTSGSRNEQFF. For the CDR3, the DNA is TGCGCCAGCAGCCAGACTAGCGGGAGCCGCAATGAGCAGTTCTTC. The chain has TRBV4-1 and TRBJ2-1, with 12 positions matching TRBD2. Losses at the gene ends were 3 bases for V and 6 bases for J; bases not matched to a gene: 3. This CDR3 has 15 residues. Germline V gene sequence: CDR1 MGHRA, CDR2 YSYEKL.